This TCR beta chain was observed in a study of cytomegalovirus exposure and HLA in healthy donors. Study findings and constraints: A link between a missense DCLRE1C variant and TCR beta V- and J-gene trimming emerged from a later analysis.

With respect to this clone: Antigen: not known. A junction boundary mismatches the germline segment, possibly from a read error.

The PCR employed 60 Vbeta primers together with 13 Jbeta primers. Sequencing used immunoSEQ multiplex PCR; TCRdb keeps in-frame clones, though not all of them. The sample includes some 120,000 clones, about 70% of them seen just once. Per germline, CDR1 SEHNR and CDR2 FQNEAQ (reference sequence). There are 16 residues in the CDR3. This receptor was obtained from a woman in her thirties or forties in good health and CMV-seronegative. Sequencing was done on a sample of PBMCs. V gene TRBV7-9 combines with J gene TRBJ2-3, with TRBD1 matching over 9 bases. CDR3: CSSSQGQGVNTDTQYF. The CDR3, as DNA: TGTTCCAGCAGCCAGGGACAGGGCGTTAACACAGATACGCAGTATTTT.